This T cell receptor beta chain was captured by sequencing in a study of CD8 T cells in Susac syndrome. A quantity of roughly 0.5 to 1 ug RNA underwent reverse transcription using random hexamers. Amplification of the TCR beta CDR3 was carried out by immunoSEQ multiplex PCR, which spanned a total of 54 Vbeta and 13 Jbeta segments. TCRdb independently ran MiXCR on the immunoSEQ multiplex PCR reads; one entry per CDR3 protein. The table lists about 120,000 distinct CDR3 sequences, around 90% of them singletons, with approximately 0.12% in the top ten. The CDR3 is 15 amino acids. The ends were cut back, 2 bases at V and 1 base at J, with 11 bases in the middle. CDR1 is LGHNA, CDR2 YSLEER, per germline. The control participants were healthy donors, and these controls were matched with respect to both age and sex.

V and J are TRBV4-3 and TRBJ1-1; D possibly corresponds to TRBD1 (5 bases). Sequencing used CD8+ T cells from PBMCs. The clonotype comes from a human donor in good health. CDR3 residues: CASSQILGTNTEAFF. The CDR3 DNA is TGCGCCAGCAGCCAAATACTCGGGACGAACACTGAAGCTTTCTTT.